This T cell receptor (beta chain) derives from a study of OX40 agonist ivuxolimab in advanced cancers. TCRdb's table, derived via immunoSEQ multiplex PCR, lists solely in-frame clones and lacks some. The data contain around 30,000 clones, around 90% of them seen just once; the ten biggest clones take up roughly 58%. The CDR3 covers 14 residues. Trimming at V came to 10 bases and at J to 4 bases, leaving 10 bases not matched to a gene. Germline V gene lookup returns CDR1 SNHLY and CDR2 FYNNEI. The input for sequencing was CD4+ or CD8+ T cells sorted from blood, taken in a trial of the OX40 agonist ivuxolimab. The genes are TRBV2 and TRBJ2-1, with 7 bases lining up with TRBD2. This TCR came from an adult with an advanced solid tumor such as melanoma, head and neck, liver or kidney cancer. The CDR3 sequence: CAMQKRGPYNEQFF. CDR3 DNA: TGTGCCATGCAAAAGCGGGGACCATACAATGAGCAGTTCTTC.